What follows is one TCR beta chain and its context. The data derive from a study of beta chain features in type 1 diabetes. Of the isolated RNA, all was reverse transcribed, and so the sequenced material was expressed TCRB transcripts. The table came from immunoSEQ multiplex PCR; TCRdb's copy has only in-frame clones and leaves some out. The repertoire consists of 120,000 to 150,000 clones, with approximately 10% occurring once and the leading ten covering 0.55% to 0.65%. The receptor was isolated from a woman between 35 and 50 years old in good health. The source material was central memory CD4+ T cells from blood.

The CDR3 DNA reads TGTGCCAGCAGCGGCCTAGCGGGTATCTACGAGCAGTACTTC. Protein product: CASSGLAGIYEQYF. This chain connects TRBV5-6 to TRBJ2-7; 8 positions match TRBD2. CDR1 SGHDT and CDR2 YYEEEE come from the germline V gene. Trimming removed 4 bases from V and 3 bases from J; junction bases left unmatched: 6. The CDR3 loop spans 14 amino acids. The full variable domain, rest sourced from reference TRBV5-6 and TRBJ2-7, is DAGVTQSPTHLIKTRGQQVTLRCSPKSGHDTVSWYQQALGQGPQFIFQYYEEEERQRGNFPDRFSGHQFPNYSSELNVNALLLGDSALYLCASSGLAGIYEQYFGPGTRLTVT.